The 30 T cell receptor beta chains given below trace back to one sample, sequenced in a study of OX40 agonist ivuxolimab in advanced cancers. Data came from immunoSEQ multiplex PCR; TCRdb stores just in-frame clones and leaves some out. Among tens of thousands of clones listed, about 92% were seen once. Sequenced material: CD4+ or CD8+ T cells sorted from blood, taken in a trial of the OX40 agonist ivuxolimab. The source of these receptors is an adult with an advanced solid tumor such as melanoma, head and neck, liver or kidney cancer.

A single count supports this clone. The V call is TRBV2, the J call TRBJ1-4; possible D gene TRBD1, 5 bases. Germline V lookup: CDR1 SNHLY, CDR2 FYNNEI. V dropped 6 bases and J dropped 4 bases, with 12 bases sitting between them. The CDR3 totals 14 residues. In nucleotides, the CDR3 is TGTGCCAGCAGGGACACTTCTCTTAATGAAAAACTGTTTTTT. It is translated as CASRDTSLNEKLFF.

Only one count was recorded for this clone. This rearrangement joins TRBV7-9 to TRBJ1-2; 7 bases are shared with TRBD1. Germline CDR1 SEHNR, CDR2 FQNEAQ (reference sequence). The ends lost 3 bases at V and 4 bases at J; junction bases unmatched: 2. CDR3 length equals 13 residues. The CDR3 bases are TGTGCCAGCAGCTTTACAGGGGCCTATGGCTACACCTTC. It codes for CASSFTGAYGYTF. Variable domain in full (rest from reference TRBV7-9 and TRBJ1-2): DTGVSQNPRHKITKRGQNVTFRCDPISEHNRLYWYRQTLGQGPEFLTYFQNEAQLEKSRLLSDRFSAERPKGSFSTLEIQRTEQGDSAMYLCASSFTGAYGYTFGSGTRLTVV.

The chain carries TRBV6-5 and TRBJ1-6; 8 positions match TRBD1. Germline V gene data show CDR1 as MNHEY and CDR2 as SVGAGI. The CDR3 has 15 amino acids. With 5 bases clipped from V and 8 bases from J, the junction kept 8 bases outside the gene matches. CDR3 sequence (DNA): TGTGCCAGCAGTCTATCCCAGGGGGCGGATTCACCCCTCCACTTT. Its translation: CASSLSQGADSPLHF.

The J gene is TRBJ2-7, the V gene TRBV6-6, with D unclear. Germline CDR1 reads MNHNY; CDR2 reads SVGAGI (reference sequence). Trimming took 2 bases from V and 7 from J, leaving 6 bases between them. The CDR3 contains 11 residues. The CDR3 bases are TGTGCCAGCAGTTACGGTGGAGAGCAGTACTTC. Its protein product is CASSYGGEQYF.

V gene TRBV5-1 combines with J gene TRBJ2-5; TRBD1 is a possible D gene (8 bases). The CDR3 totals 14 residues. Trimming stripped 4 bases from V and 5 bases from J, with 15 bases between. Germline lookup yields CDR1 SGHRS and CDR2 YFSETQ. The CDR3, as DNA: TGCGCCAGCAGCGCCGGACAGGGAGGGGAGACCCAGTACTTC. Its translation is CASSAGQGGETQYF.

This clone appeared a single time. The chain has TRBV29-1 and TRBJ1-3; tentative D call: TRBD1 (5 bases). Between the trimmed V and J ends, which lost 7 bases and 2 bases, there was a span of 15 bases. The CDR3 extends over 14 amino acids. Germline CDR1 reads SQVTM; CDR2 reads ANQGSEA. Written as DNA, the CDR3 is TGCAGCGGGGGGGGACCAGAAACTGGAAACACCATATATTTT. Translating it yields CSGGGPETGNTIYF.

V is TRBV29-1 and J is TRBJ2-5, with TRBD2 as a possible D gene (6 bases). Trimming left V 3 bases short and J 4 bases short, with 9 bases between. The CDR3 is 12 amino acids. The germline V gene encodes CDR1 SQVTM and CDR2 ANQGSEA. The CDR3 DNA follows: TGCAGCGTTGAGGGGACTTCAGAGACCCAGTACTTC. Translation gives CSVEGTSETQYF.

The genes are TRBV9 and TRBJ2-7; TRBD2 matches at 7 bases. The germline CDR1 and CDR2 sequences are SGDLS and YYNGEE. This CDR3 comprises 15 residues. V was pared by 2 bases and J by 6 bases, with 11 bases of the junction left unmatched. CDR3 bases: TGTGCCAGCAGCGTCGCCTTGGGGGGGAACGGCGAGCAGTACTTC. Its protein is CASSVALGGNGEQYF. Full variable domain (missing parts from reference TRBV9 and TRBJ2-7): DSGVTQTPKHLITATGQRVTLRCSPRSGDLSVYWYQQSLDQGLQFLIQYYNGEERAKGNILERFSAQQFPDLHSELNLSSLELGDSALYFCASSVALGGNGEQYFGPGTRLTVT.

The chain couples TRBV5-1 to TRBJ2-2, with D possibly TRBD2 on 6 matching bases. The germline V and J ends were trimmed by 0 bases and 6 bases, with 12 bases remaining between them. This CDR3 is 15 amino acids long. Germline V gene sequence: CDR1 SGHRS, CDR2 YFSETQ. CDR3 nucleotides: TGCGCCAGCAGCTTGGCCTCTCTAGCGCCCGGGGAGCTGTTTTTT. Protein product: CASSLASLAPGELFF.

The rearrangement uses TRBV19 and TRBJ1-6; D remains unclear. This CDR3 spans 13 amino acids. Germline values: CDR1 LNHDA, CDR2 SQIVND (reference sequence). This CDR3 reads CATRPPEDSPLHF. The CDR3 region has the DNA TGTGCAACCCGACCTCCAGAGGATTCACCCCTCCACTTT.

As to this clone: The sample has other DNA sequences that encode this CDR3 too. The chain employs TRBV11-2 and TRBJ1-6; D is unresolved. Trimming cost V 2 bases and J 0 bases, with 14 bases left between them. Germline assignment: CDR1 SGHAT and CDR2 FQNNGV. The CDR3 has 18 residues. The CDR3 region has the DNA TGTGCCAGCAGCTTAACGGCAGGCCTAGGCTCCTATAATTCACCCCTCCACTTT. Amino acids: CASSLTAGLGSYNSPLHF. Drawing the rest from reference TRBV11-2 and TRBJ1-6, the complete variable domain is EAGVAQSPRYKIIEKRQSVAFWCNPISGHATLYWYQQILGQGPKLLIQFQNNGVVDDSQLPKDRFSAERLKGVDSTLKIQPAKLEDSAVYLCASSLTAGLGSYNSPLHFGNGTRLTVT.

This sequence joins TRBV5-5 and TRBJ2-3, with TRBD2 matching 9 bases. V lost 0 bases and J lost 4; bases outside the gene matches: 9. The germline CDR1 and CDR2 sequences are SGHKS and YYEKEE (reference sequence). CDR3 length equals 17 residues. CDR3 DNA sequence: TGTGCCAGCAGCTTGGAGTTTGCGGGAGGGCCACCAGATACGCAGTATTTT. It yields the protein CASSLEFAGGPPDTQYF. Variable domain in full (rest from reference TRBV5-5 and TRBJ2-3): DAGVTQSPTHLIKTRGQQVTLRCSPISGHKSVSWYQQVLGQGPQFIFQYYEKEERGRGNFPDRFSARQFPNYSSELNVNALLLGDSALYLCASSLEFAGGPPDTQYFGPGTRLTVL.

The chain's CDR3 is CASSETKDRDGYTF. CDR3 sequence (DNA): TGTGCCAGCAGCGAAACGAAGGACAGGGATGGCTACACCTTC. This chain joins TRBV6-5 and TRBJ1-2; 8 nucleotides align to TRBD1. CDR3 length: 14 amino acids. V lost 6 bases to trimming and J lost 6 bases; unmatched junction nucleotides: 9. The germline gives CDR1 MNHEY, CDR2 SVGAGI.

This sequence joins TRBV5-4 and TRBJ2-6; 8 bases are shared with TRBD1. CDR3 length: 19 residues. With V trimmed by 5 bases and J by 1 base, 14 bases remained unmatched. Germline CDR1 is SGHNT and CDR2 is YYREEE (reference sequence). The CDR3 protein is CASRTLSGQGGSGANVLTF. The DNA for the CDR3 is TGTGCCAGCAGAACTCTTAGCGGACAGGGAGGTTCTGGGGCCAACGTCCTGACTTTC.

This clone was found once. J is TRBJ1-3 and V is TRBV5-1; D is undetermined. Germline CDR1 is SGHRS and CDR2 is YFSETQ. This CDR3 is 15 amino acids long. Trimming left V 0 bases short and J 6 bases short, with 13 bases between. In DNA, the CDR3 is TGCGCCAGCAGCTTGGCCTTCGGAAGTACAAACACCATATATTTT. Amino acid sequence: CASSLAFGSTNTIYF.

V and J are TRBV5-4 and TRBJ1-6; 7 bases are a match to TRBD1. Unmatched junction bases numbered 6, after V lost 4 bases and J lost 2 bases. CDR1 SGHNT and CDR2 YYREEE come from the germline V gene (reference sequence). The CDR3 spans 16 residues. The CDR3 is CASSPGRGTYNSPLHF. CDR3 bases: TGTGCCAGCAGCCCCGGCAGGGGGACCTATAATTCACCCCTCCACTTT.

This rearrangement joins TRBV5-6 to TRBJ1-2, with 12 bases identical to TRBD1. The germline CDR1 and CDR2 sequences are SGHDT and YYEEEE. V shed 4 bases, J shed 6 bases, and the junction held 10 bases outside the gene matches. The CDR3 is 16 amino acids. CDR3: CASSAGTGGVVDGYTF. Here the CDR3 DNA reads TGTGCCAGCAGCGCCGGGACAGGGGGCGTTGTGGATGGCTACACCTTC. Together with reference TRBV5-6 and TRBJ1-2, the CDR3 gives the full variable domain: DAGVTQSPTHLIKTRGQQVTLRCSPKSGHDTVSWYQQALGQGPQFIFQYYEEEERQRGNFPDRFSGHQFPNYSSELNVNALLLGDSALYLCASSAGTGGVVDGYTFGSGTRLTVV.

Details on this clone: Germline and junction disagree at one end, which may indicate a read error. This sequence joins TRBV7-7 and TRBJ2-5; TRBD2 agrees at 11 bases. Germline CDR1 and CDR2: SSHAT and FNYEAQ (reference sequence). The CDR3 spans 14 residues. This CDR3 reads CASSLAGGRETQYF. The CDR3 DNA reads as TGTGCTAGCAGCTTAGCGGGGGGGCGAGAGACCCAGTACTTC.

The V gene is TRBV5-1, the J gene TRBJ1-6; tentative D call: TRBD1 (5 bases). The V and J ends lost 1 base and 6 bases respectively, with 11 bases between them. Germline V gene sequence: CDR1 SGHRS, CDR2 YFSETQ. The CDR3 has 15 amino acids. CDR3: CASSLSTASNSPLHF. CDR3 bases: TGCGCCAGCAGCTTGTCGACAGCCTCTAATTCACCCCTCCACTTT.

This chain uses TRBV6-6 with TRBJ1-5, with D maybe TRBD1 (5 bases). Deletions cut 6 bases from V and 4 bases from J, with 16 bases between. Per germline, CDR1 MNHNY and CDR2 SVGAGI (reference sequence). This CDR3 region has 15 residues. CDR3 sequence (DNA): TGTGCCAGCAGCCTCGGGACCGCCGGGAATCAGCCCCAGCATTTT. Its protein is CASSLGTAGNQPQHF.

V and J are TRBV30 and TRBJ2-3, with TRBD2 matching over 7 bases. CDR1 and CDR2 (germline): GTSNPN, SVGIG (reference sequence). The J segment lost 4 bases and the V segment lost 3 bases, leaving 10 bases of the junction unmatched. CDR3 length: 15 residues. CDR3 sequence (DNA): TGTGCCTGGAGCCGACTAGCCTCGGCTCCAGATACGCAGTATTTT. This gives the protein CAWSRLASAPDTQYF.

The chain is built from TRBV11-2 and TRBJ2-7; D is possibly TRBD1 (6 bases). The CDR3 totals 12 residues. Trimming left V 5 bases short and J 2 bases short, with 7 bases between. Germline V gene lookup returns CDR1 SGHAT and CDR2 FQNNGV. The chain's CDR3 is CASSGQPYEQYF. The CDR3 region has the DNA TGTGCCAGCAGCGGACAGCCCTACGAGCAGTACTTC. The complete variable domain, with remaining parts taken from reference TRBV11-2 and TRBJ2-7, reads EAGVAQSPRYKIIEKRQSVAFWCNPISGHATLYWYQQILGQGPKLLIQFQNNGVVDDSQLPKDRFSAERLKGVDSTLKIQPAKLEDSAVYLCASSGQPYEQYFGPGTRLTVT.

Comment on this clone: At one end, the junction sequence differs from germline, possibly due to a read error. This chain connects TRBV10-3 to TRBJ2-7; 7 nucleotides agree with TRBD2. Germline values: CDR1 ENHRY, CDR2 SYGVKD. The CDR3 runs 15 residues. The CDR3 sequence: CAISESRGVGYEQYF. The DNA for the CDR3 is TGTGCCATCAGCGAGTCTCGGGGGGTTGGATACGAGCAGTACTTC.

The V gene is TRBV7-9, the J gene TRBJ2-7; no reliable D call. CDR3 length: 11 amino acids. V lost 4 bases, J lost 5 bases, and 6 bases lay in between. Germline CDR1 is SEHNR and CDR2 is FQNEAQ (reference sequence). Here the CDR3 DNA reads TGTGCCAGCAGCTACATACACGAGCAGTACTTC. It encodes CASSYIHEQYF.

This chain connects TRBV18 to TRBJ2-3, with 9 bases identical to TRBD1. Germline V lookup: CDR1 KGHSH, CDR2 LQKENI. The CDR3 extends over 14 amino acids. V shed 4 bases and J 3 bases; nucleotides not matched to a gene: 2. The CDR3 spells CASSRGTGTDTQYF. The CDR3 DNA reads TGTGCCAGCTCACGAGGGACAGGGACAGATACGCAGTATTTT.

The chain links TRBV5-1 to TRBJ2-3, with D perhaps TRBD1 (5 bases). Trimming pared 4 bases from V and 2 bases from J, leaving 17 bases between. CDR1 and CDR2 from the germline V gene are SGHRS and YFSETQ. The CDR3 runs to 16 residues. CDR3 nucleotides: TGCGCCAGCAGCCCGAATAGGGTCAGGGACACAGATACGCAGTATTTT. It is translated as CASSPNRVRDTDTQYF.

The chain combines TRBV5-6 with TRBJ2-5, with a possible D match to TRBD2 (5 bases). CDR1 is SGHDT, CDR2 YYEEEE, per germline. The CDR3 covers 14 residues. V was shortened by 0 bases and J by 6 bases, with 12 bases between the two germline ends. For the CDR3, the DNA is TGTGCCAGCAGCTTGGGGACTTTCTCCCAGACCCAGTACTTC. It yields the protein CASSLGTFSQTQYF.

In this sample, this clone turned up once. The chain links TRBV5-1 to TRBJ1-4; no definite D call. Trimming left V 5 bases short and J 0 bases short, with 5 bases between. Germline V lookup: CDR1 SGHRS, CDR2 YFSETQ. The CDR3 has 13 amino acids. The CDR3 is CASRDATNEKLFF. The DNA of the CDR3 is TGCGCCAGCAGGGATGCAACTAATGAAAAACTGTTTTTT.

To note about this clone: A junction boundary mismatches the germline segment, possibly from a read error. The chain links TRBV6-1 to TRBJ1-1; TRBD1 matches at 9 bases. CDR1 is MNHNS, CDR2 SASEGT, per germline. The CDR3 has 13 residues. CDR3 amino acids: CASSEPGTGNVYF. The DNA for the CDR3 is TGTGCCAGCAGTGAGCCCGGGACAGGGAACGTGTACTTT.

The chain recombines TRBV9 with TRBJ2-7; D not certain. The CDR3 is made up of 15 amino acids. With 0 bases removed from V and 5 bases from J, the gap between germline ends came to 15 bases. Germline V gene lookup returns CDR1 SGDLS and CDR2 YYNGEE. CDR3 DNA: TGTGCCAGCAGCGTAGGTAGGGCCCAGCAGCACGAGCAGTACTTC. It translates to CASSVGRAQQHEQYF.